The source of this TCR beta chain is a study of blood T cell repertoires in COVID-19. Study overall: Researchers got acute and convalescent COVID-19 samples from the United States, Italy and Spain. The cDNA or gDNA used as material had been derived from T cells, B-cell-depleted T cells, or PBMCs.

Original processing methods: The authors estimated nucleated cell counts from reference gene primer amplification. Clones were sequenced by immunoSEQ multiplex PCR, and TCRdb holds only the in-frame ones, with some missing. The V and J calls and the clone size are those of that table, but D and trimming were determined from the DNA. The sample yields about 86,000 clones, approximately 83% seen once. CDR3 size: 15 residues. The trim removed 6 bases at V and 5 bases at J, leaving 13 bases unmatched. Germline V gene data show CDR1 as GTSNPN and CDR2 as SVGIG (reference sequence). The receptor was derived from a woman of 80 years or more with active or convalescent COVID-19. The sequenced material came from peripheral blood. V is TRBV30 and J is TRBJ2-3, with 8 bases matching TRBD2. The CDR3 protein is CACPERAGEVDTQYF. The CDR3 nucleotides read TGTGCCTGCCCAGAGAGAGCGGGGGAGGTAGATACGCAGTATTTT.